Listed below are T cell receptor beta chains from one sample, sequenced in a study of shared clonotypes between healthy human individuals. Repertoires were generated with immunoSEQ multiplex PCR, while TCRdb's copy carries only in-frame clones and drops some. The sample yields about 480,000 clones, more than 65% seen once. The sequencing sample was made of PBMCs. These TCRs come from a woman between 40 and 55 years old in good health. Some clones in this sample may be carry-over from other donors' samples. CDR3s include the opening cysteine and the closing phenylalanine or tryptophan. A D gene is named only where the DNA matches it firmly. Size values are once, few and many counts, or a class for expanded clones, and some rows have none.

D gene: TRBD2
clone size: .
J gene: TRBJ2-5
V gene: TRBV9
CDR3 protein: CASSVSGEETQYF
CDR3 DNA: TGTGCCAGCAGCGTAAGCGGGGAAGAGACCCAGTACTTC

D gene: TRBD2
clone size: .
J gene: TRBJ2-3
V gene: TRBV30
CDR3 protein: CAWSGSGSWYSTDTQYF
CDR3 DNA: TGTGCCTGGAGTGGTAGCGGGAGTTGGTATAGCACAGATACGCAGTATTTT

D gene: .
clone size: .
J gene: TRBJ1-2
V gene: TRBV20-1
CDR3 protein: CSARVGPGYTF
CDR3 DNA: TGCAGTGCTAGAGTCGGGCCTGGCTACACCTTC

D gene: TRBD1
clone size: few
J gene: TRBJ1-1
V gene: TRBV7-8
CDR3 protein: CASSPDRADTEAFF
CDR3 DNA: TGTGCCAGCAGCCCCGACAGGGCGGACACTGAAGCTTTCTTT

D gene: .
clone size: few
J gene: TRBJ2-7
V gene: TRBV30
CDR3 protein: CAWSRSGSVGYEQYF
CDR3 DNA: TGTGCCTGGAGTCGGAGCGGGTCGGTGGGTTACGAGCAGTACTTC

D gene: TRBD1
clone size: .
J gene: TRBJ1-5
V gene: TRBV6-4
CDR3 protein: CASSPRQGDQPQHF
CDR3 DNA: TGTGCCAGCAGTCCCCGACAGGGGGATCAGCCCCAGCATTTT

D gene: .
clone size: .
J gene: TRBJ1-4
V gene: TRBV29-1
CDR3 protein: CSVSSEEKLFF
CDR3 DNA: TGCAGCGTTAGTAGTGAAGAAAAACTGTTTTTT

D gene: .
clone size: .
J gene: TRBJ1-4
V gene: TRBV4-2
CDR3 protein: CASSQDPRVEKLFF
CDR3 DNA: TGTGCCAGCAGCCAAGACCCAAGGGTCGAAAAACTGTTTTTT

D gene: .
clone size: .
J gene: TRBJ1-2
V gene: TRBV15
CDR3 protein: CATSRDRISPNYGYTF
CDR3 DNA: TGTGCCACCAGCAGAGATAGGATCTCCCCTAACTATGGCTACACCTTC

D gene: .
clone size: .
J gene: TRBJ2-2
V gene: TRBV5-1
CDR3 protein: CASSARRKEARELFF
CDR3 DNA: TGCGCCAGCAGCGCACGGCGAAAGGAGGCACGGGAGCTGTTTTTT

D gene: TRBD2
clone size: .
J gene: TRBJ2-5
V gene: TRBV6-6
CDR3 protein: CASSYGAGEETQYF
CDR3 DNA: TGTGCCAGCAGTTACGGAGCGGGAGAAGAGACCCAGTACTTC

D gene: .
clone size: .
J gene: TRBJ2-7
V gene: TRBV29-1
CDR3 protein: CSVDTGLEQYF
CDR3 DNA: TGCAGCGTTGATACAGGGCTCGAGCAGTACTTC

D gene: .
clone size: .
J gene: TRBJ1-5
V gene: TRBV28
CDR3 protein: CATRVGRTPISGQHF
CDR3 DNA: TGTGCCACGAGGGTGGGCAGGACGCCCATCAGCGGTCAGCATTTT

D gene: TRBD2
clone size: .
J gene: TRBJ2-7
V gene: TRBV27
CDR3 protein: CASSPGLASHEQYF
CDR3 DNA: TGTGCCAGCAGTCCGGGACTAGCGAGCCACGAGCAGTACTTC

D gene: .
clone size: .
J gene: TRBJ2-2
V gene: TRBV5-1
CDR3 protein: CASSSRTQNTGELFF
CDR3 DNA: TGCGCCAGCAGCTCCCGAACTCAGAACACCGGGGAGCTGTTTTTT

D gene: .
clone size: .
J gene: TRBJ2-5
V gene: TRBV11-3
CDR3 protein: CASPGDQYF
CDR3 DNA: TGTGCCAGCCCCGGGGACCAGTACTTC

D gene: .
clone size: .
J gene: TRBJ2-7
V gene: TRBV25-1
CDR3 protein: CASSRAYEQYF
CDR3 DNA: TGTGCCAGCAGTAGGGCCTACGAGCAGTACTTC

D gene: TRBD2
clone size: once
J gene: TRBJ2-7
V gene: TRBV5-1
CDR3 protein: CASSLLAGSTYEQYF
CDR3 DNA: TGCGCCAGCAGTCTCCTAGCGGGGTCGACCTACGAGCAGTACTTC

D gene: TRBD1
clone size: .
J gene: TRBJ2-2
V gene: TRBV7-9
CDR3 protein: CASSDRPGQGATGELFF
CDR3 DNA: TGTGCCAGCAGCGATAGACCGGGACAGGGGGCGACCGGGGAGCTGTTTTTT

D gene: .
clone size: few
J gene: TRBJ2-1
V gene: TRBV7-2
CDR3 protein: CASRTPGSYNEQFF
CDR3 DNA: TGTGCCAGCAGAACACCGGGGTCCTACAATGAGCAGTTCTTC

D gene: .
clone size: .
J gene: TRBJ2-7
V gene: TRBV5-1
CDR3 protein: CASRVQDFYGEQYF
CDR3 DNA: TGCGCCAGCAGGGTGCAGGATTTCTACGGCGAGCAGTACTTC

D gene: .
clone size: .
J gene: TRBJ1-2
V gene: TRBV21-1
CDR3 protein: CASSKACGGSNYGYTF
CDR3 DNA: TGTGCCAGCAGCAAAGCATGCGGTGGTTCTAACTATGGCTACACCTTC